Listed below are T cell receptor beta chains from one sample, sequenced in a study of a mutant IDH1 vaccine in newly diagnosed glioma. Only in-frame clones appear in the TCRdb table, and some are missing; sequencing was by immunoSEQ multiplex PCR. This table holds 50,000 to 65,000 clones, 91% found once. These receptors' targets are unknown. The sequences come from PBMCs, collected from a glioma patient whose treatment included an IDH1 peptide vaccine. These receptors were taken from a man between 50 and 59 years old with glioma. The conserved cysteine and the conserved F or W are not part of the CDR3 here.

v_call,cdr3_aa
TRBV4-1,ASSQARGVNYEQY
TRBV19,ASSMGWPAGSYEQY
TRBV7-3,ASSLNSNYGYT
TRBV6-1,ASGRASGNSPLH
TRBV11-2,ASSSYSFRDTQY
TRBV10-3,AIGLAGGTGELF
TRBV19,ASRGLDRGPNEQY
TRBV27,ASSFGAGASNYGYT
TRBV7-7,ASSLQGNTGELF
TRBV7-2,ASSSDSMPQPQH
TRBV2,ASRRQGYTDTQY
TRBV19,ASRFGTASYNEQF
TRBV15,ATSTTNTGELF
TRBV10-3,AISGGQVNTEAF
TRBV4-2,ASSRQLDEKLF
TRBV9,ASSSGPHGYT
TRBV2,ASADTSGKNYEQY
TRBV9,ASSATPTGDYEQY
TRBV6-1,ASSNYDMAF
TRBV7-8,ASSSSGLRYNEQF
TRBV30,AWSGGSGQPQH
TRBV28,ASSSFGGSGNTGELF
TRBV2,ASRAGTGGADTQY
TRBV4-2,ASSQRAQGALIGNEQF
TRBV30,AWRENRDEQY
TRBV6-1,ASSSRDRGAYEQY
TRBV9,ASSVGLLAGEETQY
TRBV5-5,ASSFSGRRNTEAF
TRBV7-8,ASSFPEGQPRLQETQY
TRBV10-3,AISPTSNQPQH
TRBV5-6,ASSLVGGETQY
TRBV2,AQGTGSYEQY
TRBV7-2,ASSLGSLAGGSGNEQF
TRBV19,ASSIIGKVDYGYT
TRBV5-5,ASSPGTGGGYEQY
TRBV6-1,ASSEFRATGIDYGYT
TRBV7-2,ASREGSEAF
TRBV27,ASSASRVHEYEQY
TRBV5-1,ASSLGPAYEQY
TRBV7-9,ASSQGQPTVIRLDTQY
TRBV14,ASSRGQAETQY
TRBV4-1,ASSHPGQGVVGELF
TRBV10-1,AIIGTVNQPQH